Here is one T cell receptor beta chain with its context. These data come from a study of shared clonotypes between healthy human individuals. Data came from immunoSEQ multiplex PCR; TCRdb stores just in-frame clones and leaves some out. The top ten hold 0.37% of the sample, which has some 2,500,000 clones, less than 95% seen once. V dropped 6 bases and J dropped 5; count of bases not matched to a gene: 6. Germline CDR1 KGHSH, CDR2 LQKENI. The CDR3 is made up of 15 amino acids. The TCR sequence derives from a man between 18 and 29 years old in good health. Some clones in this sample may be carry-over from other donors' samples. What was sequenced was naive CD4+ T cells from PBMCs. The subset: CD45RA+ positively selected. This chain links TRBV18 with TRBJ1-4, with TRBD1 matching 10 bases. The CDR3 region is CASSQAGQGNEKLFF. The CDR3 coding sequence is TGTGCCAGCTCGCAAGCGGGACAGGGGAATGAAAAACTGTTTTTT.